The 5 T cell receptor beta chains given below trace back to one sample, sequenced in a study of blood T cell repertoires in COVID-19. Profiling relied on immunoSEQ multiplex PCR, and the TCRdb table lists in-frame clones only, not all of them. The sample shows a few hundred thousand clones, around 86% of them seen only once. What was sequenced was peripheral blood. These TCRs come from a woman in her 70s with active or convalescent COVID-19.

The CDR3 sequence is CASSVSRGGGRTDTQYF. In DNA, the CDR3 is TGTGCCAGCAGCGTTTCGAGGGGCGGGGGACGCACAGATACGCAGTATTTT. The V and J genes are TRBV9 and TRBJ2-3; 7 bases match TRBD2. CDR3 length: 17 residues. Germline V gene sequence: CDR1 SGDLS, CDR2 YYNGEE. Trimming took 2 bases from V and 1 from J; bases not matched to a gene: 10.

This chain links TRBV19 with TRBJ1-1; TRBD1 is a possible D gene (6 bases). CDR1 is LNHDA and CDR2 is SQIVND in the germline V gene (reference sequence). The V gene lost 6 bases and the J gene lost 8 bases, with 19 bases spanning the gap. The CDR3 spans 14 residues. CDR3: CASSPGTGGSEAFF. As DNA, the CDR3 is TGTGCCAGTAGCCCTGGCACGGGGGGCTCCGAAGCTTTCTTT.

The rearrangement links TRBV6-9 to TRBJ2-7, with D tentatively TRBD1 (5 bases). From germline, CDR1 is MNHGY and CDR2 SVAAGI. CDR3 length: 19 amino acids. Trimming cost V 4 bases and J 2 bases, with 27 bases left between them. Here the CDR3 reads CASSCDWGRNTLGTYEQYF. The CDR3 DNA sequence: TGTGCCAGCAGTTGTGACTGGGGCAGGAATACCCTAGGGACCTACGAGCAGTACTTC.

The rearrangement links TRBV4-1 to TRBJ2-7; perhaps TRBD1 as D (6 bases). This CDR3 contains 16 residues. Germline values: CDR1 MGHRA, CDR2 YSYEKL. V was cut by 1 base and J by 3 bases, with 16 bases left in between. The CDR3 DNA sequence: TGCGCCAGCAGCCAAGTATTCCCAATCAGGGGCTACGAGCAGTACTTC. It specifies CASSQVFPIRGYEQYF.

Regarding this clone: The sample holds other DNA sequences that translate to the same CDR3. This sequence joins TRBV4-3 and TRBJ1-5, with TRBD1 matching over 7 bases. This CDR3 is built from 18 residues. Germline V lookup: CDR1 LGHNA, CDR2 YSLEER. Trimming took 0 bases from V and 0 from J; bases not matched to a gene: 8. CDR3: CASSQDLGGGGSNQPQHF. The CDR3 DNA is TGCGCCAGCAGCCAAGACCTAGGGGGCGGTGGTAGCAATCAGCCCCAGCATTTT.